This T cell receptor beta chain was retrieved from a study of cytomegalovirus exposure and HLA in healthy donors. As concerns this clone: Its antigen is unidentified.

Using immunoSEQ multiplex PCR, the repertoire was profiled, and TCRdb retains in-frame clones only, with some absent. Of about 64,000 clones listed, about 89% are singletons. Trimming shortened V by 1 base and J by 5 bases, and 9 bases separated the two germline ends. The CDR3 totals 13 residues. Germline V gene sequence: CDR1 SGHDT, CDR2 YYEEEE. Study-level results: In vitro experiments confirmed that a few CMV-associated chains were specific for CMV antigens.

Sample: PBMCs. This rearrangement joins TRBV5-6 to TRBJ1-2; D is unresolved. This clonotype was sampled from a woman aged 18 to 35 in good health and CMV-seronegative. CDR3 sequence: CASSLTADYGYTF. The CDR3 bases are TGTGCCAGCAGCTTGACCGCAGATTATGGCTACACCTTC.